The TCR beta chain described here comes from a study of cytomegalovirus exposure and HLA in healthy donors. This clone showed up just a few times. Antigen unknown. The CDR3 extends over 12 amino acids. Germline-derived CDR1 and CDR2 are SNHLY and FYNNEI. Trimming shortened V by 3 bases and J by 3 bases, and 6 bases separated the two germline ends. Study-wide results and limits: In an earlier analysis, most TCR beta V segments were productive about 87% or about 30% of the time.

The study ran its PCR with 60 Vbeta and 13 Jbeta primers. Assay used: immunoSEQ multiplex PCR; TCRdb lists only in-frame clones, some missing. The sample shows about 150,000 clones, roughly four fifths of them seen only once. Sequences were obtained from PBMCs. The clonotype was recovered from a male donor in good health and CMV-seronegative. The gene calls are TRBV2 and TRBJ2-7, with D possibly matching TRBD1 (6 bases). The CDR3 nucleotides are TGTGCCAGCAGTGACAGGGGCTACGAGCAGTACTTC. Amino acids: CASSDRGYEQYF.